This T cell receptor (beta chain) was observed in a study of cytomegalovirus exposure and HLA in healthy donors (dated by TCRdb to about 2017). Concerning the study at large: An earlier analysis of some 600 of the donors reported around 280 Gb of sequence data and around 120 million unique TCR beta sequences obtained from some 200 million T cells. An early release that covered about 600 HLA-typed donors contained 300 to 350 gigabases of sequencing data and 70 million to 100 million unique TCR sequences. Of the roughly 410 genotyped donors, 81% were placed in the genetic ancestry cluster associated with self-reported Caucasian donors. The aim of the study was to test whether cataloging public T cell receptors could identify signatures of past pathogen exposure. The T cell repertoires of 666 subjects were profiled by immunosequencing and related to cytomegalovirus serostatus. In addition to the first cohort of roughly 670 subjects, a separate validation cohort of 100 to 150 different subjects was used. The study combined high-throughput TCR immunosequencing, statistical association of individual TCRs with disease status, and machine learning to predict cytomegalovirus infection status. In a later analysis, previously published TCR beta repertoires from 670 or so donors were re-analyzed and high-resolution HLA genotyping was added so that TCR occurrence patterns could be studied. Rather than drawing on any new phenotypic data, the later analysis identified candidate immune exposures from TCR beta sequences and the way those sequences occurred across donors. An earlier analysis of some 600 of the donors applied high-throughput TCR beta sequencing to assess whether each TCR beta V gene segment acted as functional or pseudogenic. Donor age, sex, ethnicity and CMV serostatus were compiled alongside the repertoire data. Genome-wide SNP genotypes for about 65% of the 666 donors were used in a later genetic analysis, which treated that subset as a discovery cohort. All discovery cohort repertoires had been generated on a single sequencing platform. Class I and class II HLA loci were covered by the typing at four-digit resolution. Typing coverage differed by locus: A, B, C, DRB1 and DQB1 were typed in roughly 629-630 donors, DQA1 in about 550, DPA1 in over 600, and DPB1 in roughly 470. Four to six DR-DQ haplotypes were handled as single units for association and clustering, since linkage in the cohort was strong. Among a few hundred genotyped donors of the cohort, an average of around 240,000 unique TCR beta nucleotide sequences were sequenced per donor, roughly 20% of them non-productive.

The cohort consisted of 666 healthy bone marrow donors. Cohort members were all nominally healthy when sampled, although unrecorded immune exposures were likely present. The donor tested CMV seropositive, placing the donor among the 290 or so seropositive members of the cohort. Each donor provided a peripheral blood sample, and peripheral blood mononuclear cells were used for TCR beta sequencing. The Qiagen DNeasy Blood Extraction Kit was used to extract genomic DNA from the blood cell samples. From cysteine to phenylalanine, the CDR3 is 14 amino acids long. Only CDR3 DNA is held: 42 bases, read in frame from base 1. As encoded in the germline V gene, CDR1 is MNHNS while CDR2 is SASEGT. V is cut by 5 bases and J by 6 bases, and the space between the germline ends is 13 bases. The library was generated by the immunoSEQ multiplex PCR assay. A mixture of 60 forward primers for TCR Vbeta segments and 13 reverse primers for TCR Jbeta segments was used in the multiplex PCR. The CDR3 region of rearranged TCR beta genes was amplified from genomic DNA by a multiplex PCR assay. Amplified TCR beta libraries were sequenced as 87-base-pair reads on the Illumina HiSeq System. Regarding the original processing steps: A later analysis counted approximately 74 million unique TCR beta chains across the 666 repertoires, and roughly 9.9 million of these chains were shared by at least two donors. Raw reads were error-corrected and collapsed into unique sequences by a nearest-neighbor algorithm in which closely related sequences were merged to remove PCR and sequencing errors. CDR3 sequences were aligned to IMGT reference sequences to assign V, D and J gene segments. For a sequence to be retained, a match of at least six nucleotides to both a V gene segment and a J gene segment was required. Rearrangements were classified as productive when the CDR3 lacked stop codons and remained in frame with V and J, and all other rearrangements were classified as non-productive. CDR3 was defined by IMGT convention, running from the second conserved V-encoded cysteine to the conserved J-encoded phenylalanine. The earlier analysis of 500 to 600 of the donors excluded sequences that lacked an unambiguous match to a single V gene segment. In an earlier analysis of 500 to 750 of the donors, V segments were called functional above 56.7% productive rearrangements and were called segregating when the between-donor standard deviation exceeded 5%. A statistical classification framework was built to diagnose cytomegalovirus status from the catalog of TCR beta chain sequences. A later analysis assigned V and J genes by comparing TCR nucleotide sequences with IMGT/GENE-DB human TR gene sequences. The TCRdist pipeline was used in a later analysis to assign CDR3 sequences and most-parsimonious VDJ recombination scenarios. A later analysis defined each TCR beta chain by its CDR3 amino acid sequence plus V-gene family, and excluded reads lacking a unique V-gene family. A later analysis removed over 500 highly shared, low-generation-probability nucleotide sequences to deal with suspected cross-contamination and a sequencing artifact. A later analysis calculated a clonal expansion index for each public chain from normalized within-repertoire ranks of inferred template counts. A later analysis computed generation probabilities with a VDJ recombination model fitted to out-of-frame rearrangements, and checked the results against IGoR. A later analysis scored TCR-TCR, TCR-HLA and TCR-CMV co-occurrence with hypergeometric tests, applying a repertoire-size bias correction to TCR pairs. False discovery rates were estimated in a later analysis by permuting HLA or CMV assignments 20 times. In a later analysis, co-occurring TCRs were grouped using DBSCAN, with TCRdist sequence similarity added in when clustering inside HLA-allele-positive subsets. Repertoires with fewer than 30,000 or more than 120,000 public chains, plus five repertoires with anomalous nucleotide sharing, were excluded from co-occurrence clustering. The source is immuneACCESS, and TCRdb retained only in-frame sequences with V and J called. Part of the clones is not carried over; for the studies checked, unresolved V genes explain less than half of this, and the remainder is unexplained. V and J calls plus clone size are reproduced from that table; the DNA served to infer D and trimming. The sample profile shows roughly 130,000 clones; under 80% of them were found once. The ten biggest clones cover roughly 10% of the sample.

Overall results and qualifications from the work: A few of the identified cytomegalovirus-associated TCR beta chains were confirmed in vitro to be specific for cytomegalovirus antigens. A further reported finding was that TCR beta sequences accurately predicted the HLA-A and HLA-B alleles for most subjects in the first cohort. The authors suggested that the approach could potentially be extended to other disease states and immunological phenotypes. The sequencing pipeline was judged likely to have produced a cluster of highly shared sequence variants as a technical artifact. The study gave a list of about 160 TCR beta chains associated with cytomegalovirus. In an earlier analysis of about 550 of the donors, most TCR beta V segments were observed in productive rearrangements about 90% or about 30% of the time, broadly matching IMGT annotations. Most CMV-associated TCR beta chains appeared to be HLA-restricted in a later analysis, and the HLA associations seemed to be driven largely by CMV exposure. In a later analysis, around 15,000 TCR beta sequences were associated with specific HLA alleles at a false discovery rate of 0.05. Across donors, most TCR sequences were observed very rarely, whereas some public TCRs were present in many individuals. According to a later analysis, TCR association rates differed among HLA loci, with DRB1 alleles showing the most associated TCRs and HLA-C alleles showing the fewest. The cohort was sequenced for TCR beta chains only, and without alpha or paired-chain data the features that could be detected were limited. Linkage disequilibrium might explain the correlated functional status among segregating V segments, but an unknown experimental factor could not be ruled out. The presence/absence analyses assumed that sequencing depth was roughly uniform across donors, and that assumption may not be true. Cytomegalovirus status was reported to be diagnosed by the classifier with high specificity and sensitivity in both the original and validation cohorts. The earlier analysis of approximately 540 of the donors excluded 15 to 20 rarely observed V segments, including chromosome 9 orphons, because counts were too low. In a later analysis, several top co-occurrence clusters were reported to appear linked to parvovirus B19, influenza, CMV and Epstein-Barr virus. For the cohort, immune exposure information was limited to CMV serostatus. Because the 87-base-pair reads could not distinguish some IMGT-functional V segments, including TRBV6-2 and TRBV6-3, those segments were excluded. In a later genetic analysis, a missense DCLRE1C variant was associated with V-gene and J-gene trimming of TCR beta chains, and the association was replicated in an independent cohort. A later genetic analysis reported fewer N-insertions in productive TCRs among donors in an Asian-associated ancestry cluster than the approximately 700-donor mean. In a later analysis, HLA-associated TCR beta chains were found to be more clonally expanded and to have lower generation probabilities than equally common non-associated chains. HLA typing was unavailable for some donors at each locus, so association tests used only the typed subset. When HLA alleles, especially DR and DQ, strongly co-occurred, TCR associations were difficult to assign to individual alleles.

This clone appeared once. What this receptor recognizes is not known. Base-call qualities are not available, and no considerably larger clone is one nucleotide away. Rearrangement joined TRBV6-1 to TRBJ1-4, with a tentative D gene TRBD1 over 6 matching bases. Sequenced sample: PBMCs. The origin of this receptor is a woman aged 45 to 65 in good health and CMV-seropositive. The bases are TGTGCCAGCAGTCCCGGGGGGCTGGATGAAAAACTGTTTTTT. The translation is CASSPGGLDEKLFF.